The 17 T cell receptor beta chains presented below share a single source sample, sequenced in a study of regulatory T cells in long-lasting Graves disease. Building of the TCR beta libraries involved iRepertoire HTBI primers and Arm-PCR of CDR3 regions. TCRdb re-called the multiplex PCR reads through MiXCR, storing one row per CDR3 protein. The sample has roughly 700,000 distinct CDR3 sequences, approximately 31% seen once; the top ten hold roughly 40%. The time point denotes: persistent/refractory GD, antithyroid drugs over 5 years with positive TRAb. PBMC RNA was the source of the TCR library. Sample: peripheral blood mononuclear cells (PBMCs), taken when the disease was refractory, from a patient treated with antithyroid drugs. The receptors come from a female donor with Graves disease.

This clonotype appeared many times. The chain's CDR3 is CASSSLGQFSNQPQHF. CDR3 nucleotide sequence: TGTGCCAGCAGTTCTTTGGGACAGTTCAGCAATCAGCCCCAGCATTTT. The V gene is TRBV12-3 or TRBV12-4, the J gene TRBJ1-5; 7 bases are shared with TRBD1. Trimming cost V 4 bases and J 1 base; bases outside gene matches: 7. This CDR3 is built from 16 residues.

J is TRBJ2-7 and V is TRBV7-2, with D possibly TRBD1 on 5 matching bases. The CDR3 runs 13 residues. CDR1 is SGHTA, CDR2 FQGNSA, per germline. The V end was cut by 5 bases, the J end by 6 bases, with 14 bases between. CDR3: CASSNVQGFEQYF. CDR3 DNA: TGTGCCAGCAGCAATGTCCAGGGTTTCGAGCAGTACTTC.

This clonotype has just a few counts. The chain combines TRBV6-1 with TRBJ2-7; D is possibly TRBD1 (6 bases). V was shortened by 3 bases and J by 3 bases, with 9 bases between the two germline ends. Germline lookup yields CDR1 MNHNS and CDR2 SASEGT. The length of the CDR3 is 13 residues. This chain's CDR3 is CASSDRGNYEQYF. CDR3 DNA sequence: TGTGCCAGCAGTGACAGGGGCAACTACGAGCAGTACTTC.

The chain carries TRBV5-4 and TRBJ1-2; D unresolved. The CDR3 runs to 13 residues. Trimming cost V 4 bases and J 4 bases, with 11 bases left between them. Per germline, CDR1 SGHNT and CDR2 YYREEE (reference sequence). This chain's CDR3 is CASSAGILYGYTF. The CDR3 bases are TGTGCCAGCAGCGCGGGGATTCTCTATGGCTACACCTTC.

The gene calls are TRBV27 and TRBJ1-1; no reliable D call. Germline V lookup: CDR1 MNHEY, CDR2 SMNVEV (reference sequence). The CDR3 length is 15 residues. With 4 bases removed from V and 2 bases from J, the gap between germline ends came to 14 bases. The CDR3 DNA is TGTGCCAGCAGTTGGCCGAGCGCCGATAACACTGAAGCTTTCTTT. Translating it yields CASSWPSADNTEAFF.

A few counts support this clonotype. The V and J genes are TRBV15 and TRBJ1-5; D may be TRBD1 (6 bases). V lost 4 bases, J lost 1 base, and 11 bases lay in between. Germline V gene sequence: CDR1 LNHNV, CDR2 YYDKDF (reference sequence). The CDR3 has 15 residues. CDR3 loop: CATSMTDRSNQPQHF. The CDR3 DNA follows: TGTGCCACCAGCATGACCGACAGGAGCAATCAGCCCCAGCATTTT.

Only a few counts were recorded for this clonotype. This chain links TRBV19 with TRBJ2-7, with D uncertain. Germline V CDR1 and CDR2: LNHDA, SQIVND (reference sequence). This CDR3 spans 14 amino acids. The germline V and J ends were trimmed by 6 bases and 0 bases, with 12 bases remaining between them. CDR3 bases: TGTGCCAGTAGCGAAGGCCGAAGCTCCTACGAGCAGTACTTC. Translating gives CASSEGRSSYEQYF.

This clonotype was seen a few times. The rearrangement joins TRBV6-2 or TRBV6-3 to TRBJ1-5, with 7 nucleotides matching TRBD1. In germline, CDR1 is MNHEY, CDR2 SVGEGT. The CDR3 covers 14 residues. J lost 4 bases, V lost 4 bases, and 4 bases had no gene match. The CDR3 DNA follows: TGTGCCAGCAGTTCAGGGGGTGATAATCAGCCCCAGCATTTT. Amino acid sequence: CASSSGGDNQPQHF.

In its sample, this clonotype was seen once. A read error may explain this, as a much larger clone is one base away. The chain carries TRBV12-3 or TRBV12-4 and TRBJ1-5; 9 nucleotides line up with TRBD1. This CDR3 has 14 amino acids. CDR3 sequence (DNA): TGTGCCAGCAGCTTTACAGGGGGCGGACAGCTCCAGCATTTT. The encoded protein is CASSFTGGGQLQHF.

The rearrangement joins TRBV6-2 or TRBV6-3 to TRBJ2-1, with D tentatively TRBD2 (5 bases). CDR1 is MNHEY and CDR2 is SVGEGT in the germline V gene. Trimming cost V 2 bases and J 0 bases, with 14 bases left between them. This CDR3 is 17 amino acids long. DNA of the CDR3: TGTGCCAGCAGTTACACGAGTGGACTGTACTCCTACAATGAGCAGTTCTTC. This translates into CASSYTSGLYSYNEQFF.

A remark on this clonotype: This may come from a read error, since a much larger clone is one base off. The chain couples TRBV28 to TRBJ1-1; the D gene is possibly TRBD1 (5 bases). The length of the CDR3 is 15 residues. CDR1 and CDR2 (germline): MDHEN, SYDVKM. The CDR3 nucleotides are TGTGCCAGCAGCTTACCCCAGGGCTTGAACACTGGAGCTTTCTTT. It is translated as CASSLPQGLNTGAFF.

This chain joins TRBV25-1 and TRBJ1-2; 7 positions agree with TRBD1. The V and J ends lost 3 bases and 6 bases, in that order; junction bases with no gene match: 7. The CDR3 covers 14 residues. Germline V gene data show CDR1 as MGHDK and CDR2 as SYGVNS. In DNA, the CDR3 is TGTGCCAGCAGTGATTTCCTAACAGGGGATGGCTACACCTTC. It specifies CASSDFLTGDGYTF.

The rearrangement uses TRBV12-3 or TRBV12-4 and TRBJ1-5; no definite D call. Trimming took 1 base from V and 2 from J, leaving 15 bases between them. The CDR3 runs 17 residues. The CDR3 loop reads CASSLVGKGLGNQPQHF. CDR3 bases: TGTGCCAGCAGTTTAGTGGGAAAAGGGCTCGGCAATCAGCCCCAGCATTTT.

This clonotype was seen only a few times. Here the CDR3 DNA reads TGTGCCAGCAGCTTTTCCGGGGGAGGGCGGAACGAGCAGTACTTC. As protein: CASSFSGGGRNEQYF. The gene calls are TRBV11-2 and TRBJ2-7; 7 bases map to TRBD2. The CDR3 is made up of 15 amino acids. Losses at the gene ends were 3 bases for V and 5 bases for J; bases not matched to a gene: 10. Germline CDR1 SGHAT, CDR2 FQNNGV.

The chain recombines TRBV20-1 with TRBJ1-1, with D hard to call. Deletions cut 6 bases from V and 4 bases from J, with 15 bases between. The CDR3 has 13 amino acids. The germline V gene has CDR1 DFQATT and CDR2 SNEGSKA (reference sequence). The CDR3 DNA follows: TGCAGTGCCGTAACAAGCTGGGGCACTGAAGCTTTCTTT. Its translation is CSAVTSWGTEAFF.

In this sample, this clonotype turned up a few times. The CDR3 DNA sequence: TGTGCCAGCAGATTAAAGTGCTGGGGAGGGGACGAGCAGTACTTC. Translating it yields CASRLKCWGGDEQYF. The chain has TRBV6-4 and TRBJ2-7, with TRBD2 matching over 7 bases. The germline CDR1 and CDR2 sequences are MRHNA and SNTAGT. The V gene end was trimmed by 6 bases and the J gene end by 5 bases; junction bases not matched to a gene: 13. The CDR3 totals 15 residues.

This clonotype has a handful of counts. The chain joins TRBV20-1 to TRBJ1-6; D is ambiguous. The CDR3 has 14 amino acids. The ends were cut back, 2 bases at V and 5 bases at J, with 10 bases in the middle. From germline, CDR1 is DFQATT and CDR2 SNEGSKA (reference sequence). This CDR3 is CSARSGSHNSPLHF. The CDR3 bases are TGCAGTGCTAGATCGGGAAGCCATAATTCACCCCTCCACTTT.